What follows describes a single T cell receptor (beta chain). The sample comes from a study of blood T cell repertoires in COVID-19. Study in general: Material from acute and convalescent COVID-19 was sourced from the United States, Italy and Spain.

This CDR3 has 14 amino acids. V lost 1 base to trimming and J lost 4 bases; unmatched junction nucleotides: 4. From germline, CDR1 is SGHTA and CDR2 FQGNSA. In the source study's methods: Estimation of nucleated cell counts was performed using reference gene primer amplification. Using immunoSEQ multiplex PCR, the repertoire was profiled, and TCRdb retains in-frame clones only, with some absent. Clone size and the V and J calls come from that table; the DNA yielded D and trimming. The sample lists a few hundred thousand clones; 83% were seen once. The chain couples TRBV7-2 to TRBJ2-7; 7 bases agree with TRBD1. Sequenced material: peripheral blood. The sequence came from a young woman with COVID-19, enrolled during active disease. CDR3 DNA sequence: TGTGCCAGCAGCTTAGAAAGGGGGCCTTACGAGCAGTACTTC. Translated: CASSLERGPYEQYF.